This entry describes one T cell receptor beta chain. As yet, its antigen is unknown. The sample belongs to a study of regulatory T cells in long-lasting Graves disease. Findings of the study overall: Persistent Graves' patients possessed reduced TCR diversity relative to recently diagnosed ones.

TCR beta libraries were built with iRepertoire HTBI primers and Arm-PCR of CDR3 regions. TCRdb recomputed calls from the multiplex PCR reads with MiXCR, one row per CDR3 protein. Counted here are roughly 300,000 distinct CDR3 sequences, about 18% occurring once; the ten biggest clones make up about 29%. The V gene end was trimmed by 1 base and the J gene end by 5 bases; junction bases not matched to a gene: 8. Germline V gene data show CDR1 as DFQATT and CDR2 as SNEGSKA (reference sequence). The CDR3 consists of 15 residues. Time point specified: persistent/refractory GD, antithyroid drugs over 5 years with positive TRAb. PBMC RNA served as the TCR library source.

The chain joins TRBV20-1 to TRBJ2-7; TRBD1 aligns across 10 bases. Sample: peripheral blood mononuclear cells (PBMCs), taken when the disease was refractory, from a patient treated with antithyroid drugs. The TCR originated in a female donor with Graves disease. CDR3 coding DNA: TGCAGTGCTAGAGGGGGGGACAGGGGTGGCCACGAGCAGTACTTC. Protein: CSARGGDRGGHEQYF.